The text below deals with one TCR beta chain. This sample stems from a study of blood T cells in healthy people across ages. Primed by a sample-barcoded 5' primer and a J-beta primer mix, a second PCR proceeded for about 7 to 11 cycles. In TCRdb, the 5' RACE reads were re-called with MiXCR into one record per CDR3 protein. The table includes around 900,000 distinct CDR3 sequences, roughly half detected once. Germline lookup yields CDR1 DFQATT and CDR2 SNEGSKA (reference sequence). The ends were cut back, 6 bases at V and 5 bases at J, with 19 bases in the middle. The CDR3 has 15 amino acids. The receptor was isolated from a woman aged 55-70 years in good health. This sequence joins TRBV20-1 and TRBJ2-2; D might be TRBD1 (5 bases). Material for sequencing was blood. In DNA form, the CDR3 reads TGCAGTGCGCAAAACAGAGAAAGGGGTACCGGGGAGCTGTTTTTT. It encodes CSAQNRERGTGELFF.